Given below is one T cell receptor beta chain in context. Its antigen is unidentified. Germline CDR1 is LGHDT and CDR2 is YNNKEL (reference sequence). Trimming removed 4 bases from V and 6 bases from J; junction bases left unmatched: 19. This CDR3 contains 18 residues. The data originate from a study of lung T cells in sarcoidosis with Löfgren's syndrome. The study's findings and limits: Paired TRAV12-1/TRBV2 TCRs showed CDR3 homology and preferential pairing.

MiXCR was run by TCRdb on the reads, yielding one entry per CDR3 protein. The sample lists 60,000 to 65,000 distinct CDR3 sequences; 21% were seen once. The V gene is TRBV3-1, the J gene TRBJ2-3; 7 bases line up with TRBD2. The receptor comes from a human donor with sarcoidosis (Löfgren's syndrome or another form), or a control subject (not recorded which). The specimen sequenced was CD4+ T cells from PBMCs. CDR3 residues: CASSPPRISGVGLDTQYF. In DNA, the CDR3 is TGTGCCAGCAGCCCCCCAAGGATAAGCGGGGTGGGGTTGGATACGCAGTATTTT.